This T cell receptor beta chain was found in a study of T-cell reconstitution after alpha-beta-depleted transplantation in children. During its preparation, the TCRbeta library received unique molecular identifiers. MiXCR, applied by TCRdb to the PCR reads, yields one record per CDR3 protein. The sample has some 220,000 distinct CDR3 sequences, around 9.5% seen once; the top ten hold over 5%. Looked up from germline, CDR1 is MNHEY and CDR2 is SMNVEV (reference sequence). This CDR3 comprises 15 residues. V lost 5 bases to trimming and J lost 2 bases, with 14 bases between them. V and J are TRBV27 and TRBJ2-3; D may be TRBD1 (6 bases). The sample in question was PBMCs from the stem cell graft donor, obtained from the stem cell graft. The sequence came from a human donor who donated a stem cell graft to a child with acute lymphoblastic leukemia. DNA for the CDR3: TGTGCCAGCAGTCTTCGACAGGTCCACACAGATACGCAGTATTTT. Its translation: CASSLRQVHTDTQYF.